Shown below are 32 T cell receptor beta chains from a single sample sequenced in a study of blood T cell repertoires in COVID-19 (dated by TCRdb to 2018 to 2020). Library preparation used the immunoSEQ multiplex PCR assay. TCRdb carries this immuneACCESS record with in-frame sequences only. Its versions omit some clonotypes, under half of them owing to an unresolved V gene in the studies checked, with the rest unexplained. The sample records fewer than 300,000 clones, about 86% of which are singletons. The ten largest clones represent 2.5% to 3.5% of the sample. Sequencing was carried out using peripheral blood. These TCRs come from a woman between 55 and 75 years old with active or convalescent COVID-19.

V and J are TRBV6-1 and TRBJ2-3; tentative D call: TRBD1 (6 bases). The CDR3 totals 15 residues. The germline gives CDR1 MNHNS, CDR2 SASEGT. V was trimmed by 1 base and J by 3 bases, leaving 11 bases between them. CDR3 amino acids: CASSEVRGTTDTQYF. In DNA, the CDR3 is TGTGCCAGCAGTGAAGTCAGGGGTACGACAGATACGCAGTATTTT.

This rearrangement joins TRBV5-8 to TRBJ1-2, with TRBD1 identical over 11 bases. The CDR3 loop spans 15 amino acids. Unmatched junction bases numbered 2, after V lost 2 bases and J lost 2 bases. The germline V gene has CDR1 SGHTS and CDR2 YDEGEE. The CDR3 DNA sequence: TGTGCCAGCAGCTTTCGGACAGGGGGCAACTATGGCTACACCTTC. Its translation is CASSFRTGGNYGYTF.

This clone showed up just once. The CDR3 sequence is CAISESGRGTVNEQFF. Written as DNA, the CDR3 is TGTGCCATCAGTGAGTCGGGCAGGGGAACTGTCAATGAGCAGTTCTTC. The chain is built from TRBV10-3 and TRBJ2-1; D may be TRBD1 (6 bases). V lost 0 bases and J lost 6, with 15 bases in between. CDR1 is ENHRY, CDR2 SYGVKD, per germline. The CDR3 is 16 amino acids.

The rearrangement joins TRBV30 to TRBJ1-4; 8 bases align to TRBD1. The CDR3 has 14 amino acids. Germline V gene data show CDR1 as GTSNPN and CDR2 as SVGIG (reference sequence). Germline trimming cut 5 bases from V and 6 bases from J; bases unmatched to any gene: 8. CDR3 nucleotides: TGTGCCTGGGCGCGTCAGGGGGCCCATGAAAAACTGTTTTTT. Its translation is CAWARQGAHEKLFF.

The chain carries TRBV19 and TRBJ2-3; 10 nucleotides match TRBD2. The germline gives CDR1 LNHDA, CDR2 SQIVND (reference sequence). Germline trimming cut 5 bases from V and 8 bases from J; bases unmatched to any gene: 7. This CDR3 is 14 amino acids long. CDR3 sequence: CASSSGVAGGTQYF. In DNA form, the CDR3 reads TGTGCCAGTAGTTCCGGAGTAGCGGGGGGTACGCAGTATTTT.

The chain employs TRBV7-8 and TRBJ2-7; D uncertain. This CDR3 has 13 amino acids. V dropped 0 bases and J dropped 2 bases, with 5 bases sitting between them. Germline V lookup: CDR1 SGHVS, CDR2 FQNEAQ. The CDR3 DNA reads TGTGCCAGCAGCTTAGCTAGAACCTACGAGCAGTACTTC. Translation: CASSLARTYEQYF.

The rearrangement joins TRBV7-2 to TRBJ1-5, with TRBD1 as a possible D gene (5 bases). Germline CDR1 and CDR2: SGHTA and FQGNSA. With 1 base removed from V and 2 bases from J, the gap between germline ends came to 15 bases. The CDR3 spans 17 residues. This chain's CDR3 is CASSLGGGRGGNQPQHF. CDR3 coding DNA: TGTGCCAGCAGCTTAGGTGGGGGGAGGGGAGGCAATCAGCCCCAGCATTTT.

This clone was seen more than once but under ten times. The chain employs TRBV10-3 and TRBJ2-7; the match to TRBD1 covers 7 bases. The CDR3 is 15 amino acids. The J segment lost 3 bases and the V segment lost 0 bases, leaving 5 bases of the junction unmatched. Germline CDR1 and CDR2: ENHRY and SYGVKD. CDR3 sequence (DNA): TGTGCCATCAGTGAGTCTTCTCGACAGGGCTACGAGCAGTACTTC. Protein sequence: CAISESSRQGYEQYF.

The chain employs TRBV6-1 and TRBJ1-5, with TRBD1 identical over 7 bases. The CDR3 is 16 residues long. Losses at the gene ends were 3 bases for V and 0 bases for J; bases not matched to a gene: 5. Germline V gene lookup returns CDR1 MNHNS and CDR2 SASEGT. Written as DNA, the CDR3 is TGTGCCAGCAGTGACAAGACAGGGTATAGCAATCAGCCCCAGCATTTT. Translation gives CASSDKTGYSNQPQHF.

The CDR3 reads CASSSIPGQGNGGYTF. The CDR3 DNA sequence: TGTGCCAGCAGTTCTATTCCGGGACAGGGAAACGGTGGCTACACCTTC. This rearrangement joins TRBV6-5 to TRBJ1-2; TRBD1 aligns across 9 bases. The CDR3 runs to 16 residues. V was clipped by 4 bases and J by 7 bases; unmatched bases: 13. CDR1 and CDR2 (germline): MNHEY, SVGAGI.

This clone was found a few times. The J gene is TRBJ1-1, the V gene TRBV30, with 7 bases that match TRBD1. This CDR3 contains 14 residues. V was pared by 2 bases and J by 1 base, with 4 bases of the junction left unmatched. Germline V CDR1 and CDR2: GTSNPN, SVGIG (reference sequence). This CDR3 reads CAWSKRTGNTEAFF. The CDR3 DNA sequence: TGTGCCTGGAGTAAGAGGACAGGGAACACTGAAGCTTTCTTT.

The chain recombines TRBV19 with TRBJ1-3; possible D gene TRBD1, 5 bases. This CDR3 spans 16 amino acids. Per germline, CDR1 LNHDA and CDR2 SQIVND (reference sequence). Between the trimmed V and J ends, which lost 4 bases and 0 bases, there was a span of 13 bases. The CDR3 coding sequence is TGTGCCAGTAGTAGCGGGGGGTCTTACTCTGGAAACACCATATATTTT. Protein sequence: CASSSGGSYSGNTIYF.

In this sample, this clone turned up a few times. The CDR3 bases are TGTGCCAGCAGTTACTCGATTAATGATAGGGGAAAACTGTTTTTT. Amino acid sequence: CASSYSINDRGKLFF. This chain uses TRBV6-5 with TRBJ1-4; D is possibly TRBD1 (5 bases). V was clipped by 0 bases and J by 10 bases, with 15 bases between them. Germline CDR1 MNHEY, CDR2 SVGAGI. There are 15 residues in the CDR3.

The rearrangement joins TRBV2 to TRBJ1-2, with 9 nucleotides matching TRBD1. V lost 5 bases to trimming and J lost 8 bases; unmatched junction nucleotides: 3. The CDR3 runs 12 residues. CDR1 and CDR2 from the germline V gene are SNHLY and FYNNEI. The chain's CDR3 is CASSTGGLGYTF. Here the CDR3 DNA reads TGTGCCAGCAGTACAGGGGGCTTGGGCTACACCTTC.

This chain joins TRBV6-4 and TRBJ1-6, with TRBD1 matching 8 bases. The V gene end was trimmed by 0 bases and the J gene end by 9 bases; junction bases not matched to a gene: 4. The CDR3 contains 15 residues. The V gene's germline CDR1 is MRHNA and CDR2 SNTAGT. As DNA, the CDR3 is TGTGCCAGCAGTGACTCGGACAGGGTGGGTTCACCCCTCCACTTT. Translation: CASSDSDRVGSPLHF.

The chain employs TRBV19 and TRBJ2-2, with 8 nucleotides matching TRBD1. CDR1 and CDR2 (germline): LNHDA, SQIVND (reference sequence). Unmatched junction bases numbered 9, after V lost 8 bases and J lost 4 bases. CDR3 size: 15 residues. CDR3 DNA: TGTGCCAGTTCGAGTCAGGGGGCGCCCACCGGGGAGCTGTTTTTT. It codes for CASSSQGAPTGELFF.

The chain has TRBV27 and TRBJ1-6, with D uncertain. Germline assignment: CDR1 MNHEY and CDR2 SMNVEV (reference sequence). V was cut by 3 bases and J by 0 bases, with 12 bases left in between. The CDR3 has 17 residues. The CDR3 DNA sequence: TGTGCCAGCAGTTTCGCGAGCTTGAGCTCCTATAATTCACCCCTCCACTTT. This encodes CASSFASLSSYNSPLHF.

CDR3 loop: CASSEAYRTEAFF. The CDR3 nucleotides read TGCGCCAGCAGTGAGGCCTACCGAACTGAAGCTTTCTTT. The rearrangement links TRBV10-1 to TRBJ1-1; the D is unclear. Per germline, CDR1 WNHNN and CDR2 SYGVQD (reference sequence). The CDR3 covers 13 residues. V lost 2 bases and J lost 5, with 9 bases in between.

The chain employs TRBV7-9 and TRBJ2-5, with D maybe TRBD2 (5 bases). V was cut by 1 base and J by 5 bases, with 8 bases left in between. The CDR3 length is 13 residues. CDR1 SEHNR and CDR2 FQNEAQ come from the germline V gene (reference sequence). CDR3 bases: TGTGCCAGCAGCTTAGGGGGAGACGAGACCCAGTACTTC. As protein: CASSLGGDETQYF.

The chain combines TRBV4-2 with TRBJ2-3, with 8 bases that match TRBD2. The junction had 10 bases not matched to a gene; V was cut back by 3 bases and J by 5 bases. The germline CDR1 and CDR2 sequences are LGHNA and YNFKEQ. The CDR3 consists of 16 residues. The CDR3 DNA is TGTGCCAGCAGCCACTTTCCGGGGGGGCCGGGAGATACGCAGTATTTT. Translated, it gives CASSHFPGGPGDTQYF.

The V gene is TRBV11-2, the J gene TRBJ1-1; 8 positions agree with TRBD1. Unmatched junction bases numbered 5, after V lost 4 bases and J lost 4 bases. Germline V gene data show CDR1 as SGHAT and CDR2 as FQNNGV. The CDR3 consists of 14 residues. CDR3 residues: CASSYGTGGTEAFF. CDR3 DNA sequence: TGTGCCAGCAGCTATGGCACAGGGGGCACTGAAGCTTTCTTT.

V is TRBV10-1 and J is TRBJ2-5; TRBD1 agrees at 10 bases. The germline gives CDR1 WNHNN, CDR2 SYGVQD (reference sequence). CDR3 size: 14 residues. V was clipped by 6 bases and J by 1 base; unmatched bases: 2. The CDR3 bases are TGCGCCAGCAGGGGGGACAGGGGCCAAGAGACCCAGTACTTC. Residues: CASRGDRGQETQYF.

The CDR3 DNA reads as TGTGCCAGCAGCTTCATACAGGGAGCTAACTATGGCTACACCTTC. It yields the protein CASSFIQGANYGYTF. The chain has TRBV5-6 and TRBJ1-2; TRBD1 might be the D (6 bases). Germline values: CDR1 SGHDT, CDR2 YYEEEE. This CDR3 comprises 15 residues. Trimming took 2 bases from V and 0 from J, leaving 11 bases between them.

The chain has TRBV20-1 and TRBJ2-5; TRBD2 matches at 11 bases. V dropped 3 bases and J dropped 2; count of bases not matched to a gene: 14. Germline assignment: CDR1 DFQATT and CDR2 SNEGSKA (reference sequence). The CDR3 runs to 18 residues. In DNA, the CDR3 is TGCAGTGCTAGTCTCCTAGCGGGGGGCATACCCCTACAAGAGACCCAGTACTTC. Amino acid sequence: CSASLLAGGIPLQETQYF.

This chain joins TRBV9 and TRBJ1-4; D call uncertain. Looked up from germline, CDR1 is SGDLS and CDR2 is YYNGEE. The CDR3 extends over 15 amino acids. Trimming pared 3 bases from V and 4 bases from J, leaving 13 bases between. CDR3 region: CASSDTFEGNEKLFF. In nucleotides, the CDR3 is TGTGCCAGCAGCGATACCTTCGAGGGTAATGAAAAACTGTTTTTT.

J is TRBJ1-3 and V is TRBV6-1, with TRBD1 as a possible D gene (5 bases). The V end lost 2 bases, the J end lost 0 bases, and 11 bases lay between the germline ends. CDR3 length: 16 amino acids. Germline loops: CDR1 MNHNS, CDR2 SASEGT. In nucleotides, the CDR3 is TGTGCCAGCAGTGAAACAGGAACCCACTCTGGAAACACCATATATTTT. Its translation is CASSETGTHSGNTIYF.

The V call is TRBV6-5, the J call TRBJ2-1, with 7 bases lining up with TRBD1. Losses at the gene ends were 4 bases for V and 8 bases for J; bases not matched to a gene: 8. This CDR3 spans 14 amino acids. Germline CDR1 and CDR2: MNHEY and SVGAGI. The CDR3 sequence: CASSWTGPPYEQFF. CDR3 DNA sequence: TGTGCCAGCAGTTGGACAGGTCCCCCATATGAGCAGTTCTTC.

The chain links TRBV29-1 to TRBJ1-1; D unresolved. Trimming cost V 6 bases and J 2 bases, with 16 bases left between them. CDR1 and CDR2 (germline): SQVTM, ANQGSEA. The CDR3 has 14 amino acids. CDR3 sequence reads: CSVLLNGRNTEAFF. As DNA, the CDR3 is TGCAGCGTACTCCTAAATGGGCGTAACACTGAAGCTTTCTTT. Full variable domain (rest looked up from reference TRBV29-1 and TRBJ1-1): SAVISQKPSRDICQRGTSLTIQCQVDSQVTMMFWYRQQPGQSLTLIATANQGSEATYESGFVIDKFPISRPNLTFSTLTVSNMSPEDSSIYLCSVLLNGRNTEAFFGQGTRLTVV.

The J gene is TRBJ1-2, the V gene TRBV7-8; 7 nucleotides agree with TRBD1. Germline lookup yields CDR1 SGHVS and CDR2 FQNEAQ. The V and J ends lost 0 bases and 7 bases, in that order; junction bases with no gene match: 8. This CDR3 is 15 amino acids long. CDR3: CASSLALRQGGGYTF. CDR3 DNA sequence: TGTGCCAGCAGCTTAGCGCTGAGGCAGGGGGGTGGCTACACCTTC.

This chain joins TRBV27 and TRBJ1-1, with a weak D call TRBD1 (5 bases). The CDR3 runs 14 residues. The germline V and J ends were trimmed by 5 bases and 1 base, with 11 bases remaining between them. Germline V lookup: CDR1 MNHEY, CDR2 SMNVEV (reference sequence). This CDR3 reads CASSGGGANTEAFF. Written as DNA, the CDR3 is TGTGCCAGCAGTGGTGGCGGGGCGAACACTGAAGCTTTCTTT.

The chain couples TRBV19 to TRBJ1-5; TRBD1 matches 8 bases. The CDR3 sequence is 17 residues long. V trimming: 5 bases; J trimming: 5 bases; junction bases outside the gene matches: 14. Per the germline V gene, CDR1 is LNHDA and CDR2 is SQIVND (reference sequence). The CDR3 coding sequence is TGTGCCAGTAGTCCCACTGACAGGGGACAGCCCCATCAGCCCCAGCATTTT. This codes for CASSPTDRGQPHQPQHF.

The V gene is TRBV4-1, the J gene TRBJ1-1; the match to TRBD1 covers 7 bases. This CDR3 spans 15 amino acids. Germline-derived CDR1 and CDR2 are MGHRA and YSYEKL. V lost 0 bases, J lost 0 bases, and 1 base stayed unmatched. CDR3 residues: CASSQEGQMNTEAFF. CDR3 DNA sequence: TGCGCCAGCAGCCAAGAGGGACAGATGAACACTGAAGCTTTCTTT.